The clone carrying this T cell receptor beta chain came up a few times. Its antigen remains unknown. One entry per CDR3 protein results from TCRdb running MiXCR on the RT-PCR reads. The sample contains 590,000 or so distinct CDR3 sequences, less than 15% of which appear only once. The sample comes from a study of response to subunit inactivated influenza vaccine. Points from the study as a whole: A suggestion made by the authors is that each seasonal influenza vaccination recruits few new T cells.

Germline V gene data show CDR1 as SGHRS and CDR2 as YFSETQ. This CDR3 has 13 amino acids. Trimming removed 4 bases from V and 3 bases from J; junction bases left unmatched: 4. The sample in question was PBMCs from blood, obtained 14 days before vaccination. The chain uses TRBV5-1 and TRBJ2-7; TRBD2 matches 7 bases. This receptor was identified in a middle-aged man who received an inactivated influenza vaccine. DNA of the CDR3: TGCGCCAGCAGCCAGGGACTACACTACGAGCAGTACTTC. This gives the protein CASSQGLHYEQYF.